A single sample is the source of the 9 T cell receptor beta chains below, sequenced in a study of blood T cell repertoires in COVID-19. Only in-frame clones appear in the TCRdb table, and some are missing; sequencing was by immunoSEQ multiplex PCR. The repertoire holds 55,000 to 70,000 clones, 78% seen once, with 4.5% to 6% in the top ten. Sequencing input: peripheral blood. The origin of the receptors is a human donor in a cohort sampled during active COVID-19.

The V gene is TRBV5-4, the J gene TRBJ2-7; 8 nucleotides align to TRBD2. The CDR3 length is 16 residues. CDR1 and CDR2 from the germline V gene are SGHNT and YYREEE (reference sequence). V was clipped by 4 bases and J by 0 bases; unmatched bases: 9. DNA of the CDR3: TGTGCCAGCAGCCTCGGGGGGGGCGGACGCTCCTACGAGCAGTACTTC. Translation gives CASSLGGGGRSYEQYF.

The rearrangement uses TRBV29-1 and TRBJ1-2, with TRBD1 matching over 7 bases. Losses at the gene ends were 4 bases for V and 6 bases for J; bases not matched to a gene: 5. Germline V lookup: CDR1 SQVTM, CDR2 ANQGSEA. This CDR3 has 12 amino acids. The CDR3: CSVGIQGHGYTF. The CDR3 nucleotides read TGCAGCGTTGGAATACAGGGGCATGGCTACACCTTC.

The chain has TRBV7-8 and TRBJ2-5; TRBD1 agrees at 8 bases. Looked up from germline, CDR1 is SGHVS and CDR2 is FQNEAQ. Germline trimming cut 2 bases from V and 5 bases from J; bases unmatched to any gene: 7. There are 15 residues in the CDR3. CDR3 nucleotide sequence: TGTGCCAGCAGCTTAAGGGGACAGGTCCCGGAGACCCAGTACTTC. Residues: CASSLRGQVPETQYF.

This chain links TRBV7-8 with TRBJ2-3; D gene ambiguous. CDR1 and CDR2 (germline): SGHVS, FQNEAQ. Trimming removed 3 bases at V and 3 bases at J, with 22 bases between. CDR3 length: 18 residues. CDR3 sequence reads: CASSFPAMTGNPTDTQYF. CDR3 in DNA: TGTGCCAGCAGCTTCCCTGCGATGACTGGAAATCCGACAGATACGCAGTATTTT.

The V call is TRBV11-2, the J call TRBJ2-7; possible D gene TRBD1, 6 bases. The CDR3 runs 14 residues. V was cut by 0 bases and J by 3 bases, with 9 bases left in between. Germline V CDR1 and CDR2: SGHAT, FQNNGV. The DNA for the CDR3 is TGTGCCAGCAGCTTAGACCAGGGGATCTACGAGCAGTACTTC. It encodes CASSLDQGIYEQYF.

The J gene is TRBJ2-7, the V gene TRBV4-2; 7 nucleotides align to TRBD1. The CDR3 has 16 amino acids. V lost 0 bases to trimming and J lost 0 bases; unmatched junction nucleotides: 5. Germline V gene data show CDR1 as LGHNA and CDR2 as YNFKEQ. CDR3 sequence reads: CASSQEDRRSSYEQYF. DNA for the CDR3: TGTGCCAGCAGCCAAGAGGACAGGCGGAGCTCCTACGAGCAGTACTTC.

The gene calls are TRBV9 and TRBJ2-3; 12 nucleotides line up with TRBD2. V lost 3 bases and J lost 3; bases outside the gene matches: 5. The CDR3 has 16 amino acids. Germline CDR1 SGDLS, CDR2 YYNGEE. In nucleotides, the CDR3 is TGTGCCAGCAGCGGCACTAGCGGGAGGCTAACAGATACGCAGTATTTT. Encoded protein: CASSGTSGRLTDTQYF.

The CDR3 reads CSVEIPTSGTEAFF. The DNA of the CDR3 is TGCAGCGTTGAAATTCCCACATCGGGCACTGAAGCTTTCTTT. This chain joins TRBV29-1 and TRBJ1-1, with D uncertain. Trimming shortened V by 2 bases and J by 4 bases, and 14 bases separated the two germline ends. Germline V gene lookup returns CDR1 SQVTM and CDR2 ANQGSEA. CDR3 length equals 14 residues.

The chain has TRBV5-6 and TRBJ2-7, with TRBD2 matching over 7 bases. The CDR3 is 12 amino acids. J gave up 7 bases and V 1 base, and 2 bases lay outside the gene matches. The germline V gene has CDR1 SGHDT and CDR2 YYEEEE. Here the CDR3 reads CASSLTAGEQYF. The CDR3 DNA sequence: TGTGCCAGCAGCTTGACAGCGGGAGAGCAGTACTTC.